This T cell receptor (beta chain) is from a study of vaccination and CD4 T cells after COVID-19. Background on the study: Overlapping spike pools from SARS-CoV-2 and HCoV-NL63, HCoV-OC43 and HCoV-229E served as culture stimuli.

This clonotype is categorized as large. Its target is unknown. The germline V gene encodes CDR1 KGHDR and CDR2 SFDVKD. This CDR3 is 14 amino acids long. V dropped 7 bases and J dropped 3 bases, with 13 bases sitting between them. The Oncomine TCR Beta short-read assay generated sequence data from the DNA of cultured CD4+ T cells. TCRdb re-derived calls from the PCR reads in MiXCR, one entry per CDR3 protein. Of 17,000 or so distinct CDR3 sequences listed, 31% are singletons. Described treatment: approximately nine-day PBMC culture with coronavirus spike peptide pools or control peptides (ViraFEST assay). ViraFEST relied on peptide pools to expand antigen-specific T cells; the TCRs were sequenced afterward.

The V gene is TRBV24-1, the J gene TRBJ2-3; D might be TRBD1 or TRBD2, each matching 5 bases. This clonotype was sampled from a human donor with COVID-19. The material sequenced was cultured CD4+ T cells from blood. The CDR3 is CATRLGELTDTQYF. The CDR3 DNA is TGTGCCACCAGACTAGGGGAATTGACAGATACGCAGTATTTT.